One and the same sample provided the 27 T cell receptor beta chains below, sequenced in a study of shared clonotypes between healthy human individuals. Method: immunoSEQ multiplex PCR; TCRdb's copy keeps in-frame clones and lacks some. The sample has a few million clones; around 90% are singletons. The sample consisted of naive CD4+ T cells sorted from blood. The subset here: CD45RA+ positively selected. These receptors were taken from a young man in good health.

CDR3 amino acids: CASTRGSLNSYNEQFF. CDR3 in DNA: TGTGCCAGCACCCGTGGGAGCCTTAATTCCTACAATGAGCAGTTCTTC. The chain carries TRBV9 and TRBJ2-1; perhaps TRBD2 as D (5 bases). V was pared by 6 bases and J by 1 base, with 17 bases between. This CDR3 spans 16 amino acids. Germline V gives CDR1 SGDLS, CDR2 YYNGEE.

V gene TRBV9 combines with J gene TRBJ2-5, with a weak D call TRBD2 (6 bases). Trimming cost V 4 bases and J 5 bases, with 21 bases left between them. The length of the CDR3 is 16 residues. CDR1 SGDLS and CDR2 YYNGEE come from the germline V gene. CDR3 loop: CASSLGRGVGSETQYF. DNA of the CDR3: TGTGCCAGCAGCCTTGGGCGGGGAGTAGGTTCGGAGACCCAGTACTTC.

V gene TRBV18 combines with J gene TRBJ2-5; 9 bases are shared with TRBD2. The J segment lost 4 bases and the V segment lost 1 base, leaving 7 bases of the junction unmatched. This CDR3 has 16 residues. Germline V gene data show CDR1 as KGHSH and CDR2 as LQKENI. CDR3 amino acids: CASSPRAETSGETQYF. DNA of the CDR3: TGTGCCAGCTCACCACGAGCGGAGACTAGCGGAGAGACCCAGTACTTC.

A few counts support this clone. The V and J genes are TRBV18 and TRBJ1-1; the D is unclear. The CDR3 extends over 14 amino acids. Germline CDR1 reads KGHSH; CDR2 reads LQKENI. Trimming took 4 bases from V and 0 from J, leaving 9 bases between them. CDR3 residues: CASSQGSMNTEAFF. CDR3 nucleotides: TGTGCCAGCTCACAGGGTTCAATGAACACTGAAGCTTTCTTT.

The chain is built from TRBV11-2 and TRBJ2-7; D could derive from TRBD1 or TRBD2 (5 bases each). The CDR3 covers 15 residues. Germline V lookup: CDR1 SGHAT, CDR2 FQNNGV. Trimming cost V 5 bases and J 3 bases, with 17 bases left between them. The CDR3 spells CASSPPWGRRYEQYF. The CDR3 bases are TGTGCCAGCAGCCCACCTTGGGGACGACGCTACGAGCAGTACTTC.

This rearrangement joins TRBV7-2 to TRBJ2-2, with D maybe TRBD1 (6 bases). CDR3 length: 14 residues. The V and J ends lost 5 bases and 1 base respectively, with 8 bases between them. The germline CDR1 and CDR2 sequences are SGHTA and FQGNSA. CDR3 loop: CASSTQGNTGELFF. CDR3 bases: TGTGCCAGCAGCACACAGGGGAACACCGGGGAGCTGTTTTTT.

The rearrangement uses TRBV5-4 and TRBJ2-3, with 9 bases lining up with TRBD2. The CDR3 length is 16 residues. In germline, CDR1 is SGHNT, CDR2 YYREEE (reference sequence). V was pared by 1 base and J by 6 bases, with 9 bases of the junction left unmatched. The CDR3 spells CASSLFQRGVGDTQYF. The CDR3 DNA is TGTGCCAGCAGCTTGTTCCAGCGGGGGGTCGGTGATACGCAGTATTTT. Supplemented by reference TRBV5-4 and TRBJ2-3, the full variable domain reads ETGVTQSPTHLIKTRGQQVTLRCSSQSGHNTVSWYQQALGQGPQFIFQYYREEENGRGNFPPRFSGLQFPNYSSELNVNALELDDSALYLCASSLFQRGVGDTQYFGPGTRLTVL.

This clone was recorded once. This chain uses TRBV5-1 with TRBJ1-2; the D gene is possibly TRBD1 (6 bases). CDR3 size: 16 residues. Germline CDR1 and CDR2: SGHRS and YFSETQ. Trimming took off 5 bases at V and 1 base at J, with 18 bases between the two ends. CDR3 bases: TGCGCCAGCAGAGCTAACTGGGGGGGCCGTAACTATGGCTACACCTTC. As protein: CASRANWGGRNYGYTF.

The chain links TRBV5-8 to TRBJ2-7; weak D call: TRBD2 (5 bases). Germline CDR1 reads SGHTS; CDR2 reads YDEGEE. The CDR3 totals 11 residues. V lost 3 bases to trimming and J lost 8 bases, with 9 bases between them. Here the CDR3 reads CASSSLGKQYF. In nucleotides, the CDR3 is TGTGCCAGCAGCTCGCTCGGGAAGCAGTACTTC.

The gene calls are TRBV4-3 and TRBJ2-5, with 8 bases aligning to TRBD1. V was clipped by 0 bases and J by 5 bases; unmatched bases: 8. The CDR3 consists of 16 residues. CDR1 is LGHNA and CDR2 is YSLEER in the germline V gene. The CDR3 region is CASSQEARGRVETQYF. For the CDR3, the DNA is TGCGCCAGCAGCCAAGAAGCCAGGGGGCGGGTGGAGACCCAGTACTTC.

This chain links TRBV6-6 with TRBJ2-7, with D possibly being TRBD2 (5 bases). This CDR3 region has 14 residues. Germline V gene sequence: CDR1 MNHNY, CDR2 SVGAGI (reference sequence). Between the trimmed V and J ends, which lost 6 bases and 1 base, there was a span of 13 bases. In nucleotides, the CDR3 is TGTGCCAGCAGCCCCGGACGGGATTCCTACGAGCAGTACTTC. Encoded protein: CASSPGRDSYEQYF.

The rearrangement links TRBV9 to TRBJ2-5; D possibly corresponds to TRBD2 (6 bases). The CDR3 sequence is 16 residues long. Germline V gene data show CDR1 as SGDLS and CDR2 as YYNGEE. V was pared by 0 bases and J by 2 bases, with 14 bases between. The CDR3 is CASSVALGRGQETQYF. CDR3 nucleotide sequence: TGTGCCAGCAGCGTAGCCCTGGGGCGGGGTCAAGAGACCCAGTACTTC. Full variable domain (rest looked up from reference TRBV9 and TRBJ2-5): DSGVTQTPKHLITATGQRVTLRCSPRSGDLSVYWYQQSLDQGLQFLIQYYNGEERAKGNILERFSAQQFPDLHSELNLSSLELGDSALYFCASSVALGRGQETQYFGPGTRLLVL.

V and J are TRBV18 and TRBJ1-2; tentatively, D is TRBD1 (6 bases). Trimming shortened V by 2 bases and J by 4 bases, and 14 bases separated the two germline ends. The CDR3 contains 15 residues. The germline V gene has CDR1 KGHSH and CDR2 LQKENI. CDR3 DNA: TGTGCCAGCTCACCAATAACAGGGTTTATCTATGGCTACACCTTC. Translated: CASSPITGFIYGYTF. The full variable domain, with the rest looked up from reference TRBV18 and TRBJ1-2, is NAGVMQNPRHLVRRRGQEARLRCSPMKGHSHVYWYRQLPEEGLKFMVYLQKENIIDESGMPKERFSAEFPKEGPSILRIQQVVRGDSAAYFCASSPITGFIYGYTFGSGTRLTVV.

This rearrangement joins TRBV7-9 to TRBJ1-5; the D is unclear. The germline V gene encodes CDR1 SEHNR and CDR2 FQNEAQ (reference sequence). The CDR3 extends over 13 amino acids. The V end lost 1 base, the J end lost 6 bases, and 7 bases lay between the germline ends. DNA for the CDR3: TGTGCCAGCAGCTTAGGAGCAGTTCAGCCCCAGCATTTT. This gives the protein CASSLGAVQPQHF.

The chain employs TRBV5-1 and TRBJ2-4, with unresolved D. CDR1 is SGHRS and CDR2 is YFSETQ in the germline V gene. Trimming removed 4 bases from V and 0 bases from J, with 8 bases in between. CDR3 length: 14 amino acids. The CDR3 loop reads CASSASLAKNIQYF. In nucleotides, the CDR3 is TGCGCCAGCAGCGCCAGCCTAGCCAAAAACATTCAGTACTTC.

The chain is built from TRBV6-1 and TRBJ2-5; D perhaps matches TRBD1 (5 bases). V was cut by 9 bases and J by 4 bases, with 15 bases left in between. The germline V gene has CDR1 MNHNS and CDR2 SASEGT. This CDR3 spans 13 amino acids. The CDR3 protein is CASCRVPRETQYF. The CDR3 nucleotides read TGTGCCAGTTGCAGGGTACCGCGAGAGACCCAGTACTTC.

The V and J genes are TRBV28 and TRBJ2-1; D is undetermined. Per the germline V gene, CDR1 is MDHEN and CDR2 is SYDVKM. Trimming removed 5 bases at V and 5 bases at J, with 16 bases between. There are 15 residues in the CDR3. CDR3 protein: CASSDRSLGNNEQFF. For the CDR3, the DNA is TGTGCCAGCAGTGATCGGTCGTTGGGAAACAATGAGCAGTTCTTC. Supplemented by reference TRBV28 and TRBJ2-1, the full variable domain reads DVKVTQSSRYLVKRTGEKVFLECVQDMDHENMFWYRQDPGLGLRLIYFSYDVKMKEKGDIPEGYSVSREKKERFSLILESASTNQTSMYLCASSDRSLGNNEQFFGPGTRLTVL.

CDR3 bases: TGTGCCACCCGAGGGACAGGGGAATATGGCTACACCTTC. It specifies CATRGTGEYGYTF. This rearrangement joins TRBV6-5 to TRBJ1-2, with 10 bases identical to TRBD1. Germline V gives CDR1 MNHEY, CDR2 SVGAGI. The ends lost 10 bases at V and 5 bases at J; junction bases unmatched: 7. This CDR3 has 13 amino acids.

J is TRBJ1-5 and V is TRBV19, with D possibly matching TRBD1 (5 bases). This CDR3 is built from 16 residues. Trimming took off 5 bases at V and 0 bases at J, with 14 bases between the two ends. Germline V lookup: CDR1 LNHDA, CDR2 SQIVND (reference sequence). The CDR3 sequence: CASSAQVGGSNQPQHF. The CDR3 DNA reads TGTGCCAGTAGTGCACAGGTGGGAGGTAGCAATCAGCCCCAGCATTTT.

As for this clone: The same CDR3 is also encoded by other DNA sequences in this sample. V and J are TRBV10-3 and TRBJ2-7; D might be TRBD2 (5 bases). The CDR3 covers 13 residues. The germline V gene has CDR1 ENHRY and CDR2 SYGVKD. V dropped 3 bases and J dropped 1 base, with 7 bases sitting between them. CDR3 loop: CAISDGGSYEQYF. In DNA, the CDR3 is TGTGCCATCAGTGATGGCGGGTCCTACGAGCAGTACTTC.

The J gene is TRBJ2-2, the V gene TRBV10-3; D ambiguous. There are 13 residues in the CDR3. Looked up from germline, CDR1 is ENHRY and CDR2 is SYGVKD. V lost 3 bases, J lost 4 bases, and 6 bases lay in between. The CDR3 DNA reads as TGTGCCATCAGTGATGGGTCCACCGGGGAGCTGTTTTTT. Translating it yields CAISDGSTGELFF.

This chain joins TRBV6-5 and TRBJ2-1, with 10 positions matching TRBD2. From germline, CDR1 is MNHEY and CDR2 SVGAGI. The J segment lost 14 bases and the V segment lost 6 bases, leaving 4 bases of the junction unmatched. The CDR3 sequence is 11 residues long. CDR3 sequence reads: CASSSGTSEFF. CDR3 sequence (DNA): TGTGCCAGCAGCTCCGGGACTAGCGAGTTCTTC.

This clone appeared once. The chain combines TRBV5-1 with TRBJ2-7, with 12 bases fitting TRBD2. This CDR3 is built from 19 residues. The J segment lost 5 bases and the V segment lost 4 bases, leaving 19 bases of the junction unmatched. Germline V gene sequence: CDR1 SGHRS, CDR2 YFSETQ. The CDR3 DNA is TGCGCCAGCAGCGCCATACCGGGACTAGCGGGTGGGGCTAGCGACGAGCAGTACTTC. Protein: CASSAIPGLAGGASDEQYF.

The V call is TRBV9, the J call TRBJ1-6; 11 bases align to TRBD1. The CDR3 is 15 residues long. After removal of 3 bases from V and 9 bases from J, the junction contained 5 bases not matched to a gene. Germline values: CDR1 SGDLS, CDR2 YYNGEE. The chain's CDR3 is CASSAGQGAVSPLHF. DNA for the CDR3: TGTGCCAGCAGCGCCGGACAGGGGGCTGTTTCACCCCTCCACTTT.

This clone was seen a few times. The J gene is TRBJ2-1, the V gene TRBV6-1, with no clear D. This CDR3 contains 15 residues. V was cut by 2 bases and J by 2 bases, with 10 bases left in between. Germline assignment: CDR1 MNHNS and CDR2 SASEGT. The CDR3 reads CASSEIGSTYNEQFF. CDR3 DNA sequence: TGTGCCAGCAGTGAAATCGGTTCTACCTACAATGAGCAGTTCTTC.

Concerning this clone itself: The sample has other DNA sequences that encode this CDR3 too. The V call is TRBV5-1, the J call TRBJ1-5, with D tentatively TRBD1 (5 bases). With 0 bases removed from V and 7 bases from J, the gap between germline ends came to 11 bases. The CDR3 has 14 residues. Germline-derived CDR1 and CDR2 are SGHRS and YFSETQ. DNA of the CDR3: TGCGCCAGCAGCTTGGGGGGGTTGGGACAGCCCCAGCATTTT. Residues: CASSLGGLGQPQHF.

The rearrangement joins TRBV5-4 to TRBJ2-5; D is uncertain. The CDR3 is 12 residues long. V was shortened by 0 bases and J by 4 bases, with 4 bases between the two germline ends. Germline values: CDR1 SGHNT, CDR2 YYREEE (reference sequence). CDR3 region: CASSLEAETQYF. The CDR3 nucleotides are TGTGCCAGCAGCTTGGAGGCAGAGACCCAGTACTTC.